Presented here are 23 T cell receptor beta chains from one specimen sequenced in a study of blood T cell repertoires in COVID-19. The data were produced by immunoSEQ multiplex PCR, yet TCRdb's version contains in-frame clones alone and is incomplete. The sample holds 120,000 or so clones, 75% to 80% seen once. Sequencing used peripheral blood. These receptor sequences come from a human donor in a cohort sampled during active COVID-19.

The CDR3 DNA sequence: TGCGCCAGCAGCTATTCGGGACAGGGGAACACTGAAGCTTTCTTT. It is translated as CASSYSGQGNTEAFF. The chain has TRBV4-1 and TRBJ1-1, with 9 nucleotides matching TRBD1. The trim removed 5 bases at V and 1 base at J, leaving 5 bases unmatched. Germline CDR1 reads MGHRA; CDR2 reads YSYEKL. The CDR3 has 15 residues.

In DNA form, the CDR3 reads TGTGCCAGCAGCAAGAGCTCCTATAATTCACCCCTCCACTTT. Translated: CASSKSSYNSPLHF. The chain is built from TRBV6-2 or TRBV6-3 and TRBJ1-6, with unresolved D. V shed 6 bases and J shed 0 bases, with 6 bases lying between them. The CDR3 spans 14 residues. Germline-derived CDR1 and CDR2 are MNHEY and SVGEGT.

The rearrangement uses TRBV28 and TRBJ2-7, with TRBD1 as a possible D gene (5 bases). This CDR3 contains 13 residues. CDR1 MDHEN and CDR2 SYDVKM come from the germline V gene. The V end lost 6 bases, the J end lost 1 base, and 10 bases lay between the germline ends. CDR3 bases: TGTGCCAGCAGCCAGGGCCCTTCCTACGAGCAGTACTTC. Translation gives CASSQGPSYEQYF.

J is TRBJ2-7 and V is TRBV18; possible D gene TRBD1, 5 bases. The V end lost 2 bases, the J end lost 3 bases, and 17 bases lay between the germline ends. In germline, CDR1 is KGHSH, CDR2 LQKENI. The CDR3 loop spans 16 amino acids. The CDR3 bases are TGTGCCAGCTCACCAGGGGCATTGGGCAGGGTCTACGAGCAGTACTTC. Its protein is CASSPGALGRVYEQYF.

DNA of the CDR3: TGTGCCAGCAGAGCTAGCGGGCCAAGGGGTGAAGCTTTCTTT. As protein: CASRASGPRGEAFF. The chain is built from TRBV7-9 and TRBJ1-1; weak D call: TRBD1 (5 bases). The CDR3 extends over 14 amino acids. CDR1 and CDR2 (germline): SEHNR, FQNEAQ (reference sequence). The germline V and J ends were trimmed by 6 bases and 7 bases, with 18 bases remaining between them.

The CDR3 here is CASSLGGQGTYEQYF. The CDR3 DNA sequence: TGTGCCAGCAGCTTGGGGGGCCAGGGTACCTACGAGCAGTACTTC. The V gene is TRBV5-6, the J gene TRBJ2-7, with a possible D match to TRBD1 (5 bases). The CDR3 totals 15 residues. The ends were cut back, 0 bases at V and 2 bases at J, with 12 bases in the middle. Germline-derived CDR1 and CDR2 are SGHDT and YYEEEE.

This chain joins TRBV19 and TRBJ2-7; 7 bases fit TRBD1. The CDR3 loop spans 14 amino acids. Germline V gene data show CDR1 as LNHDA and CDR2 as SQIVND (reference sequence). Losses at the gene ends were 6 bases for V and 1 base for J; bases not matched to a gene: 6. Here the CDR3 reads CASRRQGGSYEQYF. CDR3 DNA: TGTGCCAGTAGGAGACAGGGCGGATCCTACGAGCAGTACTTC.

The chain combines TRBV27 with TRBJ2-7; possible D gene TRBD2, 6 bases. The V end lost 5 bases, the J end lost 3 bases, and 11 bases lay between the germline ends. The CDR3 totals 13 residues. CDR1 MNHEY and CDR2 SMNVEV come from the germline V gene (reference sequence). In nucleotides, the CDR3 is TGTGCCAGCAGTCCGGCGGGGATCTACGAGCAGTACTTC. It encodes CASSPAGIYEQYF.

This sequence joins TRBV5-1 and TRBJ1-1, with TRBD1 identical over 7 bases. The CDR3 has 14 amino acids. CDR1 and CDR2 from the germline V gene are SGHRS and YFSETQ. With V trimmed by 0 bases and J by 5 bases, 4 bases remained unmatched. The CDR3 loop reads CASSLGTGRTEAFF. The CDR3, as DNA: TGCGCCAGCAGCTTGGGGACAGGAAGGACTGAAGCTTTCTTT.

The chain couples TRBV11-3 to TRBJ1-2, with 8 bases lining up with TRBD1. Per germline, CDR1 SGHNT and CDR2 YENEEA. V gave up 5 bases and J gave up 6 bases; unmatched junction bases: 8. This CDR3 has 14 amino acids. This CDR3 reads CASSDGTGFNGYTF. The DNA for the CDR3 is TGTGCCAGCAGCGACGGGACAGGTTTTAATGGCTACACCTTC.

This clone came up once. A much bigger clone sits one base away, suggesting this may be a read error. Other DNA sequences within the sample encode an identical CDR3. The V gene is TRBV7-8, the J gene TRBJ2-7; D unresolved. V dropped 4 bases and J dropped 3 bases, with 4 bases sitting between them. CDR1 and CDR2 from the germline V gene are SGHVS and FQNEAQ. This CDR3 spans 11 amino acids. The CDR3 loop reads CASSSNYEQYF. The DNA for the CDR3 is TGTGCCAGCAGCTCAAACTACGAGCAGTACTTC.

V gene TRBV5-6 combines with J gene TRBJ1-1; D gene uncertain. This CDR3 is built from 12 residues. The V gene lost 4 bases and the J gene lost 3 bases, with 7 bases spanning the gap. Germline V gene lookup returns CDR1 SGHDT and CDR2 YYEEEE. The CDR3, as DNA: TGTGCCAGCAGCGTGGGCGACACTGAAGCTTTCTTT. The encoded protein is CASSVGDTEAFF.

V gene TRBV5-1 combines with J gene TRBJ2-2; the D gene is possibly TRBD2 (5 bases). Germline loops: CDR1 SGHRS, CDR2 YFSETQ. The CDR3 is 15 amino acids. Trimming left V 0 bases short and J 8 bases short, with 14 bases between. CDR3 region: CASSLAPGWGGELFF. The CDR3 nucleotides read TGCGCCAGCAGCTTGGCCCCGGGATGGGGAGGGGAGCTGTTTTTT.

This clone was found a few times. In the same sample, other DNA sequences code for this CDR3. The V and J genes are TRBV12-3 or TRBV12-4 and TRBJ2-7; D might be TRBD2 (6 bases). This CDR3 has 11 amino acids. Trimming pared 5 bases from V and 4 bases from J, leaving 6 bases between. The CDR3 DNA reads as TGTGCCAGCAGTAGCGGGTACGAGCAGTACTTC. It is translated as CASSSGYEQYF.

The V call is TRBV5-4, the J call TRBJ2-7, with D maybe TRBD2 (6 bases). In germline, CDR1 is SGHNT, CDR2 YYREEE (reference sequence). Trimming removed 4 bases from V and 0 bases from J, with 17 bases in between. This CDR3 comprises 16 residues. The CDR3 is CASSPSPSVSSYEQYF. DNA for the CDR3: TGTGCCAGCAGCCCATCCCCTAGCGTCTCCTCCTACGAGCAGTACTTC.

This clone was recorded a few times. This sequence joins TRBV5-5 and TRBJ2-7, with a tentative D call TRBD1 (6 bases). V dropped 1 base and J dropped 0 bases, with 11 bases sitting between them. The germline gives CDR1 SGHKS, CDR2 YYEKEE (reference sequence). The CDR3 has 15 amino acids. CDR3 sequence: CASSLSQGSSYEQYF. The DNA for the CDR3 is TGTGCCAGCAGCTTGAGCCAGGGGAGCTCCTACGAGCAGTACTTC.

The V and J genes are TRBV2 and TRBJ2-7; tentative D call: TRBD2 (6 bases). Germline-derived CDR1 and CDR2 are SNHLY and FYNNEI. The CDR3 spans 14 residues. Trimming took 7 bases from V and 1 from J, leaving 14 bases between them. CDR3 sequence (DNA): TGTGCCAGCACCCCGGGAGCCATATCCTACGAGCAGTACTTC. Protein product: CASTPGAISYEQYF.

The chain has TRBV19 and TRBJ1-1; D perhaps matches TRBD1 (5 bases). There are 14 residues in the CDR3. Trimming removed 5 bases from V and 0 bases from J, with 10 bases in between. The germline V gene has CDR1 LNHDA and CDR2 SQIVND (reference sequence). The CDR3 reads CASSVQELNTEAFF. DNA of the CDR3: TGTGCCAGTAGTGTACAGGAGTTGAACACTGAAGCTTTCTTT.

The chain carries TRBV5-1 and TRBJ2-7; tentative D call: TRBD1 (7 bases). The V end was cut by 0 bases, the J end by 7 bases, with 20 bases between. CDR3 length: 16 residues. CDR1 is SGHRS, CDR2 YFSETQ, per germline. The CDR3 here is CASSLGTGHSGREQYF. The DNA for the CDR3 is TGCGCCAGCAGCTTGGGGACAGGTCATTCTGGGAGGGAGCAGTACTTC.

This clone showed up just once. This sequence joins TRBV15 and TRBJ2-7; 11 nucleotides align to TRBD1. The CDR3 has 15 residues. The V gene end was trimmed by 3 bases and the J gene end by 0 bases; junction bases not matched to a gene: 1. CDR1 and CDR2 (germline): LNHNV, YYDKDF (reference sequence). The CDR3 nucleotides read TGTGCCACCAGCAGGGGACAGGGGGTCTCCTACGAGCAGTACTTC. It specifies CATSRGQGVSYEQYF.

V gene TRBV5-1 combines with J gene TRBJ1-1, with D hard to call. CDR1 and CDR2 from the germline V gene are SGHRS and YFSETQ. The CDR3 runs to 13 residues. Trimming took 4 bases from V and 2 from J, leaving 9 bases between them. CDR3 nucleotide sequence: TGCGCCAGCAGCGGCGACAAAAACACTGAAGCTTTCTTT. This translates into CASSGDKNTEAFF.

This clone showed up just once. The chain has TRBV12-3 or TRBV12-4 and TRBJ1-2, with no clear D. Trimming left V 7 bases short and J 7 bases short, with 16 bases between. The CDR3 runs 13 residues. The DNA for the CDR3 is TGTGCCAGCACCTCCCCAGGTCACGGTGGCTACACCTTC. Translation gives CASTSPGHGGYTF.

The chain couples TRBV4-1 to TRBJ2-6; possibly TRBD2 for D (6 bases). Per germline, CDR1 MGHRA and CDR2 YSYEKL. V lost 4 bases and J 4 bases, leaving 8 bases between the germline ends. The CDR3 extends over 14 amino acids. As DNA, the CDR3 is TGCGCCAGCAGCCCAGCGGGCGGGGCCAACGTCCTGACTTTC. This codes for CASSPAGGANVLTF.